This T cell receptor beta chain appears in the sequencing data of a study of cytomegalovirus exposure and HLA in healthy donors. The study, taken as a whole, reports: TRBV6-2, TRBV6-3 and other indistinguishable V segments were excluded.

This CDR3 contains 15 residues. The germline V gene has CDR1 SGHDN and CDR2 FVKESK. The V gene lost 1 base and the J gene lost 3 bases, with 12 bases spanning the gap. Use of 60 Vbeta and 13 Jbeta primers characterized the PCR. Some clones are missing from TCRdb's copy, which holds only in-frame ones; the method was immunoSEQ multiplex PCR. The table includes 150,000 to 200,000 clones, about four fifths detected once. This clone was found a few times. Its antigen is not identified. This TCR came from a man younger than 35 in good health and CMV-seronegative. Sequencing input: PBMCs. The J gene is TRBJ1-1, the V gene TRBV14; D ambiguous. The CDR3 DNA reads as TGTGCCAGCAGCCAAGCCGGGGATGTAGACACTGAAGCTTTCTTT. It translates to CASSQAGDVDTEAFF.